Each of the 8 T cell receptor beta chains below was sequenced from the same sample in a study of blood T cells in healthy people across ages. Primed by a sample-barcoded 5' primer and a J-beta primer mix, a second PCR proceeded for 7 to 11 cycles. TCRdb itself ran the 5' RACE reads through MiXCR, one entry per CDR3 protein. Of roughly 560,000 distinct CDR3 sequences listed, 24% are singletons. The same sample was also used in a study of T cells of mothers and their children.

The sample was blood. These receptors all stem from a boy under 18 in good health.

In its sample, this clonotype was seen a few times. The chain carries TRBV10-3 and TRBJ2-5; TRBD2 matches 8 bases. The CDR3 extends over 14 amino acids. The germline V gene encodes CDR1 ENHRY and CDR2 SYGVKD. V dropped 5 bases and J dropped 4; count of bases not matched to a gene: 6. CDR3 bases: TGTGCCATCAGTTCCGACAGCGGGGGAGAGACCCAGTACTTC. Amino acid sequence: CAISSDSGGETQYF.

This clonotype was seen many times. The rearrangement uses TRBV20-1 and TRBJ2-1; 14 bases map to TRBD2. CDR1 is DFQATT, CDR2 SNEGSKA, per germline (reference sequence). The CDR3 loop spans 14 amino acids. Trimming cost V 4 bases and J 12 bases; bases outside gene matches: 8. For the CDR3, the DNA is TGCAGTGCTACCGGGACTAGCGGGAGAATCGCGCAGTTCTTC. Translation: CSATGTSGRIAQFF.

The J gene is TRBJ1-2, the V gene TRBV6-5; the D is unclear. Germline V CDR1 and CDR2: MNHEY, SVGAGI. Trimming took off 2 bases at V and 4 bases at J, with 17 bases between the two ends. The CDR3 has 16 amino acids. CDR3 sequence: CASSYQKGPSSYGYTF. CDR3 nucleotide sequence: TGTGCCAGCAGTTACCAGAAGGGCCCCTCTAGCTATGGCTACACCTTC.

The gene calls are TRBV20-1 and TRBJ2-5, with 10 bases matching TRBD2. Gene TRBJ2-7 matches the end of the DNA better, so the J call may be wrong. This CDR3 spans 14 amino acids. CDR1 is DFQATT and CDR2 is SNEGSKA in the germline V gene (reference sequence). CDR3 in DNA: TGCAGTGCTAGAGCCCTAGCGGGGGCCTACGAGCAGTACTTC. It is translated as CSARALAGAYEQYF.

There are a few counts of this clonotype. The chain recombines TRBV29-1 with TRBJ2-7, with D hard to call. Germline V gene lookup returns CDR1 SQVTM and CDR2 ANQGSEA. This CDR3 comprises 11 residues. Between the trimmed V and J ends, which lost 4 bases and 1 base, there was a span of 5 bases. The CDR3 spells CSVARSYEQYF. The DNA for the CDR3 is TGCAGCGTTGCTCGGTCCTACGAGCAGTACTTC.

V is TRBV14 and J is TRBJ2-3; 7 bases match TRBD1. After removal of 4 bases from V and 1 base from J, the junction contained 11 bases not matched to a gene. The germline V gene has CDR1 SGHDN and CDR2 FVKESK. CDR3 length equals 17 residues. This chain's CDR3 is CASSRTGQAPRTDTQYF. CDR3 DNA: TGTGCCAGCAGCCGCACCGGACAGGCCCCCCGCACAGATACGCAGTATTTT.

In the case of this clonotype: One end of the junction fails to match germline, which may point to a read error. The V call is TRBV19, the J call TRBJ2-1; 13 nucleotides align to TRBD2. The CDR3 consists of 16 residues. The germline V gene encodes CDR1 LNHDA and CDR2 SQIVND (reference sequence). The CDR3 nucleotides read TGTGCCAGTAGTCCCAAGGGACTAGCGGGATCCAATGAGCGGTTCTTC. Its protein product is CASSPKGLAGSNERFF.

The V call is TRBV6-2 or TRBV6-3, the J call TRBJ1-5; D is undetermined. Germline V gene lookup returns CDR1 MNHEY and CDR2 SVGEGT. The CDR3 is made up of 14 amino acids. With 2 bases removed from V and 3 bases from J, the gap between germline ends came to 8 bases. Written as DNA, the CDR3 is TGTGCCAGCAGTTACAGAGTCCTCAATCAGCCCCAGCATTTT. This codes for CASSYRVLNQPQHF.